This record looks at one T cell receptor beta chain sequence and its context. Its recognized antigen is unknown. Base qualities are not provided; no much larger clone lies one nucleotide away. This sample was included in a study of ipilimumab plus nivolumab after autologous stem cell transplantation (dated by TCRdb to the early 2020s). For the study in its entirety: The median number of doses received by trial patients was roughly five for ipilimumab and about eight for nivolumab. Approximately 36 patients made up the trial's intent-to-treat population. Both primary refractory and relapsed disease were represented in the DLBCL cohort, where 18-month progression-free survival was around 84% and 29%, respectively. Patients in the trial were undergoing autologous transplant and had high-risk diffuse large B cell lymphoma, mature T cell lymphoma, or multiple myeloma. What the study reported, not specific to this receptor: The authors stated that profiles of the T cell receptor repertoire, regulatory T cell phenotype and gut microbiota provided a biologic rationale for studying this approach further. Combined checkpoint inhibition appeared tolerable as post-transplant consolidation, according to the authors' conclusion.

Checkpoint therapy began 14 to 28 days after autologous transplant, with ipilimumab given at 1 mg/kg intravenously on day 1 of selected weeks. The nivolumab dose was 3 mg/kg intravenously, delivered on day 1 of weeks 1, 4, 7, 10, and every two weeks through week 26. This Phase Ib clinical trial tested ipilimumab plus nivolumab, a combined checkpoint inhibition, as consolidation after autologous stem cell transplantation. Per the germline V gene, MNHEY is the CDR1 and SVGAGI is the CDR2. From cysteine to phenylalanine, the CDR3 is 15 amino acids long. Only CDR3 DNA is held: 45 bases, read in frame from base 1. A distance of 16 bases separates the germline ends of V and J, which lose 7 bases and 1 base respectively. The receptor library was made with the immunoSEQ multiplex PCR assay. TCRdb limited this immuneACCESS table to in-frame rearrangements with V and J called. A share of clones is missing; checked studies link under half to unresolved V genes, and the rest is unexplained. Counted in this sample were approximately 9,800 clones; 78% of them appeared once. About 8% of the sample is held by the ten biggest clonotypes.

Material: PBMCs, obtained in a trial of ipilimumab plus nivolumab as post-transplant consolidation. Rearrangement joined TRBV6-5 to TRBJ1-1, with no confidently assigned D gene. The sequence derives from a male donor with diffuse large B-cell lymphoma. For the CDR3, the sequence is CASTPFVGSNTEAFF. The sequenced DNA: TGTGCCAGCACCCCCTTCGTGGGATCGAACACTGAAGCTTTCTTT.